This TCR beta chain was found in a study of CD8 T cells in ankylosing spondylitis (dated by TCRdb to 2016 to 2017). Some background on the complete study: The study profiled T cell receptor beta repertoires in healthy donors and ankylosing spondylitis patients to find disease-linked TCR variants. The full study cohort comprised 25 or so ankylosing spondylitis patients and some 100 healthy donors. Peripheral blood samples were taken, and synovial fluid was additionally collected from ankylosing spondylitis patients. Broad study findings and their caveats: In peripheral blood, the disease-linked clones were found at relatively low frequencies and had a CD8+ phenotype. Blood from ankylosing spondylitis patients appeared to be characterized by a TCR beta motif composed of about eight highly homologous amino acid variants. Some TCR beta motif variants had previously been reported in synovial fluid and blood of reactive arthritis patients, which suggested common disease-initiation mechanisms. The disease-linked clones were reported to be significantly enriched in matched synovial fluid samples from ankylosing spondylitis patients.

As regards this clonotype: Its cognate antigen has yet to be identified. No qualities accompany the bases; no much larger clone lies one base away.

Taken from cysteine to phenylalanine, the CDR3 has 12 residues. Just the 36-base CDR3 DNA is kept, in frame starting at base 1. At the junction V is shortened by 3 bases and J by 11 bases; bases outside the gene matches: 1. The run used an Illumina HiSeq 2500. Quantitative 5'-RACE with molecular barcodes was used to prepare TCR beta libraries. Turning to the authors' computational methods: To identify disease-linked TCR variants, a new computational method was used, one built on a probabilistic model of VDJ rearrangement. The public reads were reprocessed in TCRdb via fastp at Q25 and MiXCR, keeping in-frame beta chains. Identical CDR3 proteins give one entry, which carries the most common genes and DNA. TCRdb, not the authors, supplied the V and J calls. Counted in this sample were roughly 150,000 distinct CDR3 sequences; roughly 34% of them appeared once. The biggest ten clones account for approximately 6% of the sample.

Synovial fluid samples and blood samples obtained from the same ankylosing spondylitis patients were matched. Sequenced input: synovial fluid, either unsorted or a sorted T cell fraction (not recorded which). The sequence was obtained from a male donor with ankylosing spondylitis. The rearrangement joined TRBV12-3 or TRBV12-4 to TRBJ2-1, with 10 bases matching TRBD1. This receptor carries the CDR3 CASSLGQGKQFF. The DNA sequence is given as TGTGCCAGCAGTTTGGGACAGGGGAAGCAGTTCTTC.